This entry lists 9 T cell receptor beta chains sequenced from one sample in a study of tumor and adjacent non-tumor tissue in lung cancer. The template was RNA from unsorted bulk tissue. This non-tumor lung sample came from over 3 cm beyond the tumor edge. TCRbeta libraries were built with three rounds of nested PCR, modified from ARM-PCR. TCRdb re-analysed the multiplex PCR reads in MiXCR, keeping a single row per CDR3 protein. This sample yields more than 55,000 distinct CDR3 sequences, of which about 61% are seen a single time; around 33% belongs to the top ten. Sequenced sample: distant non-tumor lung tissue. The source is a man aged 65 to 85 with non-small cell lung cancer.

To note about this clonotype: One junction end does not reproduce the germline sequence, and a read error may be involved. The chain recombines TRBV11-1 with TRBJ2-7, with no clear D. Germline V gene lookup returns CDR1 SGHAT and CDR2 FQDESV (reference sequence). The CDR3 is made up of 16 amino acids. CDR3 in DNA: TGTGCCAGCAGCTTAGGACCGGGCGCGAACTCCTACGAACAGTACTTC. It translates to CASSLGPGANSYEQYF.

Regarding this clonotype: The CDR3 carries no conserved terminal phenylalanine or tryptophan, so it likely arises from a read error. The J gene is TRBJ1-6, the V gene TRBV28; D possibly corresponds to TRBD1 (5 bases). The V and J ends lost 5 bases and 6 bases respectively, with 17 bases between them. The CDR3 runs 16 residues. Germline loops: CDR1 MDHEN, CDR2 SYDVKM. The CDR3 DNA is TGTGCCAGCAGTCCCGGGGCAGGGAACATTAATTCACCCCTCCACCTT. This sequence encodes CASSPGAGNINSPLHL.

In its sample, this clonotype was seen many times. This chain joins TRBV4-1 and TRBJ2-3; D gene unclear. Trimming left V 0 bases short and J 2 bases short, with 9 bases between. The germline CDR1 and CDR2 sequences are MGHRA and YSYEKL. The CDR3 length is 15 residues. As DNA, the CDR3 is TGCGCCAGCAGCCAAGATAACCATAACACAGATACGCAGTATTTT. It encodes CASSQDNHNTDTQYF.

Note on this clonotype: One base away lies a much larger clone, so this may be a sequencing read error. The rearrangement joins TRBV5-6 to TRBJ2-5; D is possibly TRBD1 (6 bases). The CDR3 has 14 residues. Germline CDR1 and CDR2: SGHDT and YYEEEE. Trimming took off 4 bases at V and 5 bases at J, with 15 bases between the two ends. This CDR3 is CASSPRDIRETQYF. The DNA for the CDR3 is TGTGCCAGCAGCCCACGGGACATTAGGGAGACCCAGTACTTC.

The chain is built from TRBV6-5 and TRBJ2-2, with no clear D. The CDR3 has 14 amino acids. V dropped 9 bases and J dropped 9 bases, with 20 bases sitting between them. CDR1 and CDR2 (germline): MNHEY, SVGAGI. CDR3 sequence: CASSPEYRTWELFF. The CDR3 DNA is TGTGCCAGTAGTCCAGAGTACCGTACCTGGGAGCTGTTTTTT.

This chain joins TRBV20-1 and TRBJ2-1, with TRBD2 matching 8 bases. CDR1 is DFQATT, CDR2 SNEGSKA, per germline (reference sequence). CDR3 length: 14 amino acids. CDR3 region: CSVTSGLTYNEQFF. The CDR3 nucleotides read TGCAGCGTAACTAGCGGCCTTACCTACAATGAGCAGTTCTTC.

At least ten counts were recorded for this clonotype. This chain uses TRBV14 with TRBJ2-7; tentatively, D is TRBD1 (5 bases). The CDR3 length is 16 residues. Trimming removed 2 bases at V and 1 base at J, with 15 bases between. From germline, CDR1 is SGHDN and CDR2 FVKESK. The CDR3 loop is CASSQPGRGTSYEQYF. The CDR3 DNA is TGTGCCAGCAGCCAACCGGGTAGGGGAACATCCTACGAGCAGTACTTC.

There are many counts of this clonotype. CDR3 in DNA: TGTGCCAGCAGCCAAGGGACTGAAGCTTTCTTT. It encodes CASSQGTEAFF. This chain uses TRBV6-2 or TRBV6-3 with TRBJ1-1; unclear D gene. Between the trimmed V and J ends, which lost 6 bases and 5 bases, there was a span of 7 bases. CDR3 length: 11 residues. Germline V gene sequence: CDR1 MNHEY, CDR2 SVGEGT.

This clonotype showed up just a few times. A much larger clone differs by one base, so this may be a read error. This chain uses TRBV29-1 with TRBJ1-1; no clear D. Between the trimmed V and J ends, which lost 5 bases and 4 bases, there was a span of 14 bases. CDR1 and CDR2 (germline): SQVTM, ANQGSEA. The CDR3 extends over 13 amino acids. The chain's CDR3 is CSVPGQQTTEAFF. Here the CDR3 DNA reads TGCAGCGTTCCCGGGCAACAGACCACTGAAGCTTTCTTT.